A single sample gave rise to the 21 T cell receptor beta chains below, sequenced in a study of control samples from healthy donors and cancer patients. The assay was immunoSEQ multiplex PCR, and TCRdb's table has in-frame clones only and misses some. This repertoire shows more than 85,000 clones, about nine tenths found once; its top ten account for roughly 4.5%. Material: blood. The receptors here all came from a human donor in good health. The donor label of this sample is uncertain.

This rearrangement joins TRBV6-6 to TRBJ2-5, with D perhaps TRBD2 (6 bases). The V gene's germline CDR1 is MNHNY and CDR2 SVGAGI (reference sequence). This CDR3 spans 15 amino acids. The ends were cut back, 6 bases at V and 5 bases at J, with 19 bases in the middle. This chain's CDR3 is CASSHGGGRGETQYF. DNA of the CDR3: TGTGCCAGCAGCCACGGTGGCGGCCGGGGGGAGACCCAGTACTTC.

The chain is built from TRBV11-3 and TRBJ2-1; D not resolved. The CDR3 sequence is 11 residues long. Germline CDR1 and CDR2: SGHNT and YENEEA. V was clipped by 6 bases and J by 8 bases, with 8 bases between them. This CDR3 is CASSIADEQFF. Here the CDR3 DNA reads TGTGCCAGCAGTATCGCCGATGAGCAGTTCTTC.

This chain joins TRBV14 and TRBJ2-5, with 7 positions matching TRBD1. Germline CDR1 reads SGHDN; CDR2 reads FVKESK. The CDR3 sequence is 16 residues long. J gave up 2 bases and V 0 bases, and 6 bases lay outside the gene matches. The CDR3 protein is CASSQDRGQTQETQYF. DNA of the CDR3: TGTGCCAGCAGCCAAGATCGGGGACAGACACAAGAGACCCAGTACTTC.

The chain links TRBV19 to TRBJ1-2; no firm D call. The CDR3 has 14 residues. Trimming took off 7 bases at V and 2 bases at J, with 14 bases between the two ends. Germline CDR1 LNHDA, CDR2 SQIVND (reference sequence). This chain's CDR3 is CASKSSQNNYGYTF. The CDR3 DNA is TGTGCCAGTAAATCCTCACAGAACAACTATGGCTACACCTTC.

The rearrangement joins TRBV6-5 to TRBJ1-1, with D tentatively TRBD1 (6 bases). CDR1 and CDR2 (germline): MNHEY, SVGAGI. Trimming removed 5 bases at V and 5 bases at J, with 18 bases between. This CDR3 has 15 residues. DNA of the CDR3: TGTGCCAGCAGTCTACATTCACAGGGACGGACTGAAGCTTTCTTT. This gives the protein CASSLHSQGRTEAFF.

V is TRBV25-1 and J is TRBJ2-7, with TRBD1 matching over 12 bases. Germline CDR1 and CDR2: MGHDK and SYGVNS. This CDR3 contains 13 residues. V shed 6 bases, J shed 5 bases, and the junction held 2 bases outside the gene matches. The CDR3 reads CASRGQGANEQYF. CDR3 nucleotide sequence: TGTGCCAGCAGGGGACAGGGGGCAAACGAGCAGTACTTC.

The V gene is TRBV5-1, the J gene TRBJ1-4; 7 positions agree with TRBD1. V lost 3 bases to trimming and J lost 14 bases; unmatched junction nucleotides: 13. Germline-derived CDR1 and CDR2 are SGHRS and YFSETQ. The CDR3 loop spans 14 amino acids. The CDR3 protein is CASSSEVRQGYLFF. CDR3 bases: TGCGCCAGCAGCTCTGAGGTCCGACAGGGTTATCTGTTTTTT.

The V and J genes are TRBV24-1 and TRBJ1-1, with 10 bases that match TRBD1. The V and J ends lost 3 bases and 4 bases, in that order; junction bases with no gene match: 4. The CDR3 has 15 residues. Germline CDR1 is KGHDR and CDR2 is SFDVKD. The CDR3 DNA follows: TGTGCCACCAGTGATCCGAGGACAGGGGGCACTGAAGCTTTCTTT. Amino acid sequence: CATSDPRTGGTEAFF.

The gene calls are TRBV28 and TRBJ2-7, with 8 bases that match TRBD1. The length of the CDR3 is 12 residues. Germline trimming cut 11 bases from V and 5 bases from J; bases unmatched to any gene: 8. From germline, CDR1 is MDHEN and CDR2 SYDVKM. The CDR3 bases are TGTGCCTCCGGGACAGGAACGCACGAGCAGTACTTC. Amino acids: CASGTGTHEQYF.

This chain links TRBV29-1 with TRBJ1-2, with 8 nucleotides matching TRBD1. Looked up from germline, CDR1 is SQVTM and CDR2 is ANQGSEA. V lost 6 bases, J lost 9 bases, and 6 bases stayed unmatched. This CDR3 is 11 amino acids long. The CDR3 DNA reads TGCAGCGTGGACAGGGTTAATAGCTACACCTTC. Translated, it gives CSVDRVNSYTF. Complete variable domain (other parts from reference TRBV29-1 and TRBJ1-2): SAVISQKPSRDICQRGTSLTIQCQVDSQVTMMFWYRQQPGQSLTLIATANQGSEATYESGFVIDKFPISRPNLTFSTLTVSNMSPEDSSIYLCSVDRVNSYTFGSGTRLTVV.

The CDR3 DNA follows: TGTGCCTGGGACAGACAGGGAAAAGAGACCCAGTACTTC. It specifies CAWDRQGKETQYF. The V and J genes are TRBV30 and TRBJ2-5; TRBD1 agrees at 7 bases. Trimming took 5 bases from V and 3 from J; bases not matched to a gene: 6. This CDR3 has 13 residues. Germline values: CDR1 GTSNPN, CDR2 SVGIG (reference sequence).

The chain recombines TRBV5-8 with TRBJ1-1; D is undetermined. This CDR3 spans 15 amino acids. V dropped 6 bases and J dropped 4 bases, with 19 bases sitting between them. Germline V gene lookup returns CDR1 SGHTS and CDR2 YDEGEE. CDR3 sequence reads: CASIRLGYGSTEAFF. CDR3 nucleotides: TGTGCCAGCATTCGTTTGGGTTATGGTAGCACTGAAGCTTTCTTT.

The CDR3 protein is CASSTGPEAFF. The CDR3 coding sequence is TGTGCCAGCAGCACAGGGCCTGAAGCTTTCTTT. The J gene is TRBJ1-1, the V gene TRBV5-6; TRBD1 might be the D (6 bases). The CDR3 contains 11 residues. The V gene's germline CDR1 is SGHDT and CDR2 YYEEEE. Deletions cut 4 bases from V and 6 bases from J, with 7 bases between. The full variable domain, completed using reference TRBV5-6 and TRBJ1-1, is DAGVTQSPTHLIKTRGQQVTLRCSPKSGHDTVSWYQQALGQGPQFIFQYYEEEERQRGNFPDRFSGHQFPNYSSELNVNALLLGDSALYLCASSTGPEAFFGQGTRLTVV.

J is TRBJ2-6 and V is TRBV7-9; possible D gene TRBD2, 5 bases. The CDR3 length is 17 residues. V was shortened by 0 bases and J by 0 bases, with 9 bases between the two germline ends. CDR1 SEHNR and CDR2 FQNEAQ come from the germline V gene (reference sequence). The CDR3 is CASSLAGGVSGANVLTF. The DNA of the CDR3 is TGTGCCAGCAGCTTAGCCGGAGGAGTCTCTGGGGCCAACGTCCTGACTTTC.

The V gene is TRBV5-1, the J gene TRBJ1-5; D not resolved. This CDR3 has 13 amino acids. Trimming stripped 0 bases from V and 0 bases from J, with 1 base between. Germline CDR1 is SGHRS and CDR2 is YFSETQ. The CDR3 DNA follows: TGCGCCAGCAGCTTGGCTAGCAATCAGCCCCAGCATTTT. It yields the protein CASSLASNQPQHF.

The genes are TRBV2 and TRBJ2-1, with a possible D match to TRBD2 (6 bases). V lost 7 bases to trimming and J lost 9 bases, with 16 bases between them. The CDR3 is made up of 13 amino acids. Germline V lookup: CDR1 SNHLY, CDR2 FYNNEI. CDR3 coding DNA: TGTGCCAGCACGGGACTCAGCCGAGGTGAGCAGTTCTTC. Its translation: CASTGLSRGEQFF.

CDR3 loop: CASSSGQQKLFF. The CDR3 bases are TGTGCCAGCAGTTCGGGACAGCAAAAACTGTTTTTT. J is TRBJ1-4 and V is TRBV28, with 7 bases identical to TRBD1. The CDR3 extends over 12 amino acids. Germline V gene sequence: CDR1 MDHEN, CDR2 SYDVKM. Germline trimming cut 4 bases from V and 9 bases from J; bases unmatched to any gene: 2.

V usage is TRBV5-6 and J usage is TRBJ2-5, with D unresolved. The length of the CDR3 is 14 residues. Trimming took 0 bases from V and 0 from J, leaving 6 bases between them. Germline values: CDR1 SGHDT, CDR2 YYEEEE. The CDR3: CASSLGEYQETQYF. The CDR3 nucleotides read TGTGCCAGCAGCTTGGGAGAGTACCAAGAGACCCAGTACTTC.

This clone was seen just once. This chain connects TRBV5-4 to TRBJ1-2, with D maybe TRBD1 (5 bases). V lost 2 bases and J 9 bases, leaving 20 bases between the germline ends. The CDR3 runs 15 residues. In germline, CDR1 is SGHNT, CDR2 YYREEE (reference sequence). CDR3 sequence reads: CASSFRDRPEWSYTF. Written as DNA, the CDR3 is TGTGCCAGCAGCTTCCGGGACCGTCCAGAATGGAGCTACACCTTC.

This sequence joins TRBV6-5 and TRBJ1-1; D perhaps matches TRBD1 (5 bases). The CDR3 runs 15 residues. Per germline, CDR1 MNHEY and CDR2 SVGAGI. V was clipped by 2 bases and J by 1 base, with 11 bases between them. CDR3 sequence (DNA): TGTGCCAGCAGTTACCGTTTAGACAGGAACACTGAAGCTTTCTTT. Translated: CASSYRLDRNTEAFF.

Worth noting for this clone: Relative to the germline gene, one junction end is altered; a read error may explain this. This sequence joins TRBV6-1 and TRBJ2-7, with D possibly called TRBD1 or TRBD2 (6 bases each). CDR1 and CDR2 from the germline V gene are MNHNS and SASEGT. The CDR3 is 15 amino acids. CDR3 amino acids: CASSDPGAPYSPKGF. As DNA, the CDR3 is TGTGCCAGCAGTGACCCGGGGGCCCCCTATTCTCCTAAAGGCTTC.